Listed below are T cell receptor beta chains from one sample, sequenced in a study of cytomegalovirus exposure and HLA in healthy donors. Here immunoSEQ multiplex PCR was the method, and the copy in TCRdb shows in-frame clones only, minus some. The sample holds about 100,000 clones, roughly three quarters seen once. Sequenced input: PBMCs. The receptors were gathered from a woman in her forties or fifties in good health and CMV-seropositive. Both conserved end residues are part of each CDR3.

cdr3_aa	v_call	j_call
CASSEAAWRGTDTQYF	TRBV6-1	TRBJ2-3
CASSPSGSGNEQFF	TRBV7-8	TRBJ2-1
CASSPKGGPLNTGELFF	TRBV7-9	TRBJ2-2
CASSLTRQGAAYEQYF	TRBV7-9	TRBJ2-7
CAISAGSGYRNEKLFF	TRBV10-3	TRBJ1-4
CASSHAGPRNYGYTF	TRBV14	TRBJ1-2
CASSPGTLVKQETQYF	TRBV5-1	TRBJ2-5
CASGFGLLRTERNTIYF	TRBV12-5	TRBJ1-3
CASSIDRLAGGSYNEQFF	TRBV19	TRBJ2-1
CASINRVLTEAFF	TRBV27	TRBJ1-1
CASTHPQRDYGYTF	TRBV19	TRBJ1-2
CATSENLGGYTF	TRBV6-6	TRBJ1-2
CASSLWDSQYNEQFF	TRBV7-9	TRBJ2-1